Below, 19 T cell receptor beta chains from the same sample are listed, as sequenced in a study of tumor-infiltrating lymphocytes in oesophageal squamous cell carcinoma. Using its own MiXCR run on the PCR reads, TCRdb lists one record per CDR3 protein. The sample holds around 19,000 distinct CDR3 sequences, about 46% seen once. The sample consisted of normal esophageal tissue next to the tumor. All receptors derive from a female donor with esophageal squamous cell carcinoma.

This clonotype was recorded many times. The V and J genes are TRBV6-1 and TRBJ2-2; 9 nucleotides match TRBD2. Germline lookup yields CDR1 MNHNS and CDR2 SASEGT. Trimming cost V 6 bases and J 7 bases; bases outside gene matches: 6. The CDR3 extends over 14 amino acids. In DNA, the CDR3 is TGTGCCAGCAGCGTTAGCGGGAGAATCGGGGAGCTGTTTTTT. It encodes CASSVSGRIGELFF.

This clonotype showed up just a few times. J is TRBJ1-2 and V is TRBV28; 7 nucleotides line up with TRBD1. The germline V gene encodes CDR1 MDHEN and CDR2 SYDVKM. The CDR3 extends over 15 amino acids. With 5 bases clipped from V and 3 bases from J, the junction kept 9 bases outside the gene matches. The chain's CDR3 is CASSLSTGDYYGYTF. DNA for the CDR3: TGTGCCAGCAGTCTCTCAACAGGGGATTACTATGGCTACACCTTC.

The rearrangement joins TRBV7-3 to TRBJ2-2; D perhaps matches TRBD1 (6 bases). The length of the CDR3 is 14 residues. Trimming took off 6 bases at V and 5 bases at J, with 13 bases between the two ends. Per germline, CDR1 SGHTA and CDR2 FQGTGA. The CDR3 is CASRAGTLTGELFF. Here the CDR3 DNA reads TGTGCCAGCAGAGCCGGGACACTAACCGGGGAGCTGTTTTTT. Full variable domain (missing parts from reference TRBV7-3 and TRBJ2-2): GAGVSQTPSNKVTEKGKYVELRCDPISGHTALYWYRQSLGQGPEFLIYFQGTGAADDSGLPNDRFFAVRPEGSVSTLKIQRTERGDSAVYLCASRAGTLTGELFFGEGSRLTVL.

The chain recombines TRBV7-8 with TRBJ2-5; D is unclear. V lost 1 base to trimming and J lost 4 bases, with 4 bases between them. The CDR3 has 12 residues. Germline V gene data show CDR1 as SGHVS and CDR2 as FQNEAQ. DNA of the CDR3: TGTGCCAGCAGCTTAGTTGGAGAGACCCAGTACTTC. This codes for CASSLVGETQYF.

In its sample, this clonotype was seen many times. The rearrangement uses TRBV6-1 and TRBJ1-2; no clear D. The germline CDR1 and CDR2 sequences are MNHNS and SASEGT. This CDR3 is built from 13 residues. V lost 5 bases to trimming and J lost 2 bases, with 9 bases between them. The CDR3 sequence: CASSSDGNYGYTF. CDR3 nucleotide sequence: TGTGCCAGCAGTTCCGACGGGAACTATGGCTACACCTTC.

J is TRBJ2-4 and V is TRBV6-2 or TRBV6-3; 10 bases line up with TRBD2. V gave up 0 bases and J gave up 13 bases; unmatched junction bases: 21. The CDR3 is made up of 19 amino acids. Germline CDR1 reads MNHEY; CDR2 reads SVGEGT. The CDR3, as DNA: TGTGCCAGCAGTTACTCGAGCCTAGCGGGGGCACATAGCACAGATACGCAGTACTTC. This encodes CASSYSSLAGAHSTDTQYF.

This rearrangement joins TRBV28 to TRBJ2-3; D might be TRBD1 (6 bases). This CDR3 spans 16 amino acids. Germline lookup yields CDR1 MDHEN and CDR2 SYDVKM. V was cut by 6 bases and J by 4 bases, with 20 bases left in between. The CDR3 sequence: CASSPALGGPPDTQYF. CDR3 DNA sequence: TGTGCCAGCAGCCCTGCCCTAGGGGGTCCCCCAGATACGCAGTATTTT.

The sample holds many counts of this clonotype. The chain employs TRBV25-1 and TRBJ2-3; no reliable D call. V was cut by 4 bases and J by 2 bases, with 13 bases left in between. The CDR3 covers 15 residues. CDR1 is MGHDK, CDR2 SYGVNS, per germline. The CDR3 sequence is CASSASKPNTDTQYF. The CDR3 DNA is TGTGCCAGCAGTGCCTCCAAGCCAAACACAGATACGCAGTATTTT.

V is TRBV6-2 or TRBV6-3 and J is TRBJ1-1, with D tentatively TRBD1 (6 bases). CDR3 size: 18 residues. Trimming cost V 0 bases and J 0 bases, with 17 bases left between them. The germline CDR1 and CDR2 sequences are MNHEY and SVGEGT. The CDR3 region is CASSYSFTGGPVNTEAFF. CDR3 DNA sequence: TGTGCCAGCAGTTACTCCTTTACGGGGGGGCCCGTGAACACTGAAGCTTTCTTT.

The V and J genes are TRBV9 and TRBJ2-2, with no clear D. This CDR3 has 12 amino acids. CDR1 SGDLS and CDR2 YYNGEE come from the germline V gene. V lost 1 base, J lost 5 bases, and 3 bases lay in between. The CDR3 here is CASSVRTGELFF. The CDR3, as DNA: TGTGCCAGCAGCGTAAGGACCGGGGAGCTGTTTTTT.

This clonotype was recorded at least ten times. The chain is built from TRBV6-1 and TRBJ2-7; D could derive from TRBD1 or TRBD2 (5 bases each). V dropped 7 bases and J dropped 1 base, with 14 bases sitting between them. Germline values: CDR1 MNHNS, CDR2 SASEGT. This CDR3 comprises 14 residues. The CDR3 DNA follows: TGTGCCAGCAAGTGGGGGACGGGGTCCTACGAGCAGTACTTC. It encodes CASKWGTGSYEQYF.

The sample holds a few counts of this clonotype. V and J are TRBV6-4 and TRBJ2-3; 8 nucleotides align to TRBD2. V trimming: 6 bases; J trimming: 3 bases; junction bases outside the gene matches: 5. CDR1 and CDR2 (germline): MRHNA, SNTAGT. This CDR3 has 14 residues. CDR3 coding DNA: TGTGCCAGCAGGCGTGGCGGGGGGACAGATACGCAGTATTTT. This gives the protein CASRRGGGTDTQYF.

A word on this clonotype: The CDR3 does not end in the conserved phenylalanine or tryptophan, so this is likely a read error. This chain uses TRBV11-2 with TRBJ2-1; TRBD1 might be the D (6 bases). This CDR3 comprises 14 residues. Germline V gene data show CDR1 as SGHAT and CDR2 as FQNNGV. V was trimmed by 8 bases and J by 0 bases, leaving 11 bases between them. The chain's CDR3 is CASRQGSSYNEQFL. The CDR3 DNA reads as TGTGCCAGCCGGCAGGGGTCCTCCTACAATGAGCAGTTCTTG.

CDR3 in amino acids: CASSPTPANQETQYF. The CDR3 DNA follows: TGTGCCAGCAGCCCGACCCCAGCGAACCAAGAGACCCAGTACTTC. The rearrangement joins TRBV7-9 to TRBJ2-1, with D hard to call. The tail of the sequence fits TRBJ2-5 better, so the J call may be wrong. In germline, CDR1 is SEHNR, CDR2 FQNEAQ (reference sequence). This CDR3 has 15 amino acids.

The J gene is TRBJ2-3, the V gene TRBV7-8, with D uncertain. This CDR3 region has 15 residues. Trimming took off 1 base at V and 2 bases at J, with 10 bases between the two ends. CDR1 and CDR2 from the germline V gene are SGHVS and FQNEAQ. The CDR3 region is CASSLVGVITDTQYF. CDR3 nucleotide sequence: TGTGCCAGCAGCTTAGTCGGCGTGATCACAGATACGCAGTATTTT.

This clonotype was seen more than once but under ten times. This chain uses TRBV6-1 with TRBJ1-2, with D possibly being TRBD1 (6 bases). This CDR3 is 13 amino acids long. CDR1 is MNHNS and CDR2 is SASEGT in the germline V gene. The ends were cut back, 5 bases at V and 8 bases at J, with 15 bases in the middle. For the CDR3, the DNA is TGTGCCAGCAGTCCCTCCGGGACAACCGGCTACACCTTC. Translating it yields CASSPSGTTGYTF.

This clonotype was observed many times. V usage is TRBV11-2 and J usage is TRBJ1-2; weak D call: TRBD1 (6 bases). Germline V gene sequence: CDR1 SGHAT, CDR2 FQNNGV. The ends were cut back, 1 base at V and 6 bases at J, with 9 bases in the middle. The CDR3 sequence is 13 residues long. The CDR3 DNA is TGTGCCAGCAGCTTAGGGGCAGGGGATGGCTACACCTTC. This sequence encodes CASSLGAGDGYTF.

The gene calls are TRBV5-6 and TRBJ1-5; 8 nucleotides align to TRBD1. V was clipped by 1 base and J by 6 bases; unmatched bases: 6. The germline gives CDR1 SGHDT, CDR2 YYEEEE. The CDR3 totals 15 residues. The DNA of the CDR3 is TGTGCCAGCAGCTTGTCGGACAGGGAAATTCAGCCCCAGCATTTT. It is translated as CASSLSDREIQPQHF.

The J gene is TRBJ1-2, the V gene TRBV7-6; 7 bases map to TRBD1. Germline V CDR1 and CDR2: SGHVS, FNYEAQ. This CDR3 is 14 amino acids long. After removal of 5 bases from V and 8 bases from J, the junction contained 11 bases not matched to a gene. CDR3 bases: TGTGCCAGCAGCCAAATAAGACAGGGTGGAGGCTACACCTTC. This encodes CASSQIRQGGGYTF.